These T cell receptor beta chains were read from a single sample in a study of blood T cell repertoires in COVID-19. This table comes from immunoSEQ multiplex PCR, and its TCRdb copy is limited to in-frame clones, with some not included. The table has about 200,000 clones, 88% seen once. What was sequenced was peripheral blood. The source is a man aged 18 to 30 with active or convalescent COVID-19. CDR3s include the opening cysteine and the closing phenylalanine or tryptophan. The order of the fields is clone size, CDR3 length, J gene, V gene, CDR3 protein. Where a row states a size, it is once, few, many or the class of an expanded clone; other rows omit it.

.,17,TRBJ1-5,TRBV5-3,CARSFCTPGQGNQPQHF
.,16,TRBJ2-6,TRBV28,CASSPQGSPGANVLTF
.,15,TRBJ2-3,TRBV2,CASRLGGGDTDTQYF
.,13,TRBJ2-7,TRBV28,CASSRKDSYEQYF
.,17,TRBJ2-7,TRBV6-1,CASSVMSWGVSSYEQYF
.,17,TRBJ2-5,TRBV20-1,CSASKPSGGASMETQYF
.,11,TRBJ2-3,TRBV29-1,CSVRSADTQYF
.,14,TRBJ2-1,TRBV5-6,CASSSRLLLNEQFF
.,14,TRBJ1-2,TRBV5-1,CASSLDLGRYGYTF
once,14,TRBJ2-7,TRBV6-5,CASSDSGGTYEQYF
.,12,TRBJ1-2,TRBV12-3/TRBV12-4,CASSFSRESDTF
.,15,TRBJ1-4,TRBV6-5,CASHSGTGTNEKLFF
.,14,TRBJ2-7,TRBV7-2,CASRQGLAGGGPYF
.,13,TRBJ1-2,TRBV30,CAWSVGKDYGYTF
.,17,TRBJ2-1,TRBV19,CASSILTSGSLGNEQFF
few,13,TRBJ2-1,TRBV3-1/TRBV3-2,CASSQDRYNEQFF
.,14,TRBJ2-2,TRBV7-3,CASSPGTATGELFF
.,13,TRBJ1-3,TRBV19,CASRDRGEDTIYF
few,14,TRBJ1-2,TRBV19,CASSIEKNLHGYTF
.,14,TRBJ2-1,TRBV19,CASSTQGPGDEQFF
.,13,TRBJ1-1,TRBV5-1,CASSFTGGTEAFF
.,19,TRBJ2-3,TRBV4-1,CASSQPHIRDTGSTDTQYF
.,15,TRBJ1-1,TRBV6-5,CASSYSGRLNTEAFF
.,16,TRBJ1-6,TRBV19,CASSRDGSSYNSPLHF
.,15,TRBJ1-4,TRBV29-1,CSVGVAGGTNEKLFF
once,20,TRBJ1-1,TRBV6-2/TRBV6-3,CASSWGRVFYASSLSRSAFF
.,14,TRBJ1-6,TRBV3-1/TRBV3-2,CASSQSDEGSPLHF
.,18,TRBJ2-3,TRBV7-2,CASSPGLAGARGGDTQYF
.,16,TRBJ2-5,TRBV4-2,CASSQDRREGQETQYF
.,13,TRBJ1-6,TRBV27,CASSFKYNSPLHF
.,15,TRBJ2-7,TRBV9,CASSEGTGLTYEQYF
.,20,TRBJ1-3,TRBV3-1/TRBV3-2,CASSQGESYFEYTTGNTIYF
.,15,TRBJ2-3,TRBV9,CASSVSSGYTDTQYF
.,14,TRBJ2-5,TRBV27,CASSFGQGQETQYF
.,15,TRBJ2-2,TRBV6-5,CASTRDFPNTGELFF
.,15,TRBJ1-2,TRBV6-5,CASKFTGTGNYGYTF
once,14,TRBJ1-2,TRBV3-1/TRBV3-2,CASSRGQVLYGYTF
.,13,TRBJ2-3,TRBV24-1,CATSVGHTDTQYF
.,14,TRBJ1-2,TRBV27,CASSFQGASYGYTF
once,17,TRBJ2-1,TRBV6-6,CASSPPTLAGGRDEQFF
.,13,TRBJ2-7,TRBV5-6,CASKNSYSYEQYF
.,14,TRBJ2-7,TRBV3-1/TRBV3-2,CASSQVQIASEQYF
few,16,TRBJ2-7,TRBV27,CASSLIPGQGAGEQYF
.,13,TRBJ1-1,TRBV5-1,CASREDRNTEAFF
.,16,TRBJ1-1,TRBV7-9,CASSLATGGLNTEAFF
.,17,TRBJ2-7,TRBV11-2,CASSLASGRTHPYEQYF
.,16,TRBJ2-1,TRBV7-9,CASSFFRTSGRNEQFF
.,13,TRBJ1-6,TRBV30,CAWRDWDNSPLHF
.,19,TRBJ2-1,TRBV6-1,CASSEALPGGTSRRNEQFF
.,19,TRBJ2-3,TRBV6-4,CASSDSGTSGGAGADTQYF
.,15,TRBJ1-6,TRBV18,CASSPSADPNSPLHF
.,13,TRBJ1-2,TRBV29-1,CSTDRDQIYGYTF
.,16,TRBJ2-3,TRBV24-1,CATSGPAGGYTDTQYF
.,15,TRBJ2-3,TRBV6-1,CASSEIAGSTDTQYF
.,15,TRBJ1-6,TRBV2,CASRSRTGGDSPLHF
.,16,TRBJ2-3,TRBV5-1,CASSLSSGGGADTQYF
.,15,TRBJ2-7,TRBV5-4,CASSLRSGGPYEQYF
.,16,TRBJ2-3,TRBV5-4,CASSLNQAGSTDTQYF
.,17,TRBJ2-3,TRBV11-2,CASSLGRGSAVTDTQYF
once,13,TRBJ2-5,TRBV4-3,CASSQLGGETQYF